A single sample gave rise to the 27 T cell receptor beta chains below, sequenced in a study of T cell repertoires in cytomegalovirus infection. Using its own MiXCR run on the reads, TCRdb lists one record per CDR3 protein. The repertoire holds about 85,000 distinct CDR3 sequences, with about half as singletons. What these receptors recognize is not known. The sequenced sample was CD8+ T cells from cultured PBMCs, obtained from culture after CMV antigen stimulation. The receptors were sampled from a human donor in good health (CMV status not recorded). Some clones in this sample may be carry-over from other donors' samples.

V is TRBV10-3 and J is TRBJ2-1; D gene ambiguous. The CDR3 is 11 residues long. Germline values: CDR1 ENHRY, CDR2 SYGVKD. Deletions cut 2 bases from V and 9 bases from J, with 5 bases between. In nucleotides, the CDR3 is TGTGCCATCAGTGAGGGTGTTGAGCAGTTCTTC. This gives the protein CAISEGVEQFF.

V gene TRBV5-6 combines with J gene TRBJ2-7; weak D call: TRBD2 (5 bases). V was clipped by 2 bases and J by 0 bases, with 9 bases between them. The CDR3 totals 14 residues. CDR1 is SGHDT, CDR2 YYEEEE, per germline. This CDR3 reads CASSFSGSSYEQYF. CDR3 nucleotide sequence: TGTGCCAGCAGCTTCTCGGGGAGCTCCTACGAGCAGTACTTC.

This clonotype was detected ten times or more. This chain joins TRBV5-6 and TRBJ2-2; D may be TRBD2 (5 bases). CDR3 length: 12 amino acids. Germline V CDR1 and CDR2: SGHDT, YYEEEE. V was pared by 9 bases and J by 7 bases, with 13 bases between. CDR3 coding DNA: TGTGCCACCCGTGAAGGAGGCGGGGAGCTGTTTTTT. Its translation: CATREGGGELFF.

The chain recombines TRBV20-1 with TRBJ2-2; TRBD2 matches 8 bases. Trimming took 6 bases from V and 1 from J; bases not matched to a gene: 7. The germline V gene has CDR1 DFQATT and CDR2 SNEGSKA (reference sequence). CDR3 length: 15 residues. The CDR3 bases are TGCAGTGCGGGGGGGCTAGCGGGGAACACCGGGGAGCTGTTTTTT. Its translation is CSAGGLAGNTGELFF.

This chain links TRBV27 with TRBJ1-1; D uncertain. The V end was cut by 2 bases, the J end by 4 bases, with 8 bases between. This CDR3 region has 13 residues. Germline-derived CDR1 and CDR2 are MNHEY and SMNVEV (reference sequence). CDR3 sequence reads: CASSLDGGTEAFF. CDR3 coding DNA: TGTGCCAGCAGTTTAGACGGAGGCACTGAAGCTTTCTTT.

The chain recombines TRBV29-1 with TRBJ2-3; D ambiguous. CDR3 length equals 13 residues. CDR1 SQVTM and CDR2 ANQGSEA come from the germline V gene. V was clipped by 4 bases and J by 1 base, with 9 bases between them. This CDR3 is CSVVSTRTDTQYF. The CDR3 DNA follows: TGCAGCGTTGTGAGCACCCGCACAGATACGCAGTATTTT.

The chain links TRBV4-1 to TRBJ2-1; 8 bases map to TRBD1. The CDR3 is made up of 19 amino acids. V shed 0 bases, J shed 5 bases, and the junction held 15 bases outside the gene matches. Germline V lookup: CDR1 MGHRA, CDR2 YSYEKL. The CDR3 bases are TGCGCCAGCAGCCAAGACGTGCCTTTTGTCAGGGGGCAGAACAATGAGCAGTTCTTC. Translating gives CASSQDVPFVRGQNNEQFF.

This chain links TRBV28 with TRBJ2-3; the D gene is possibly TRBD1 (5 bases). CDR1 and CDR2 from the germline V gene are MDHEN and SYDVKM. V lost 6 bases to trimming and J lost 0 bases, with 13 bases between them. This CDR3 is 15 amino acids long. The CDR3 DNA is TGTGCCAGCAGCCCGACAGAATCTAGCACAGATACGCAGTATTTT. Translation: CASSPTESSTDTQYF.

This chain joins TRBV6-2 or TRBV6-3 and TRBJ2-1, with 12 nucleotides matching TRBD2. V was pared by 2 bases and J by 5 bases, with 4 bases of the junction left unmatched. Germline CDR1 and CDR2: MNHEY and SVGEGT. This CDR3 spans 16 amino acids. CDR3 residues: CASSYPRLAGDNEQFF. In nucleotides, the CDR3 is TGTGCCAGCAGTTACCCGCGACTAGCGGGAGACAATGAGCAGTTCTTC.

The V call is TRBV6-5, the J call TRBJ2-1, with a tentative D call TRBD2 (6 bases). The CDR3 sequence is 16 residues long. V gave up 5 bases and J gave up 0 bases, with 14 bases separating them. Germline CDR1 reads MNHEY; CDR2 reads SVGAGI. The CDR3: CASSNSGGSSYNEQFF. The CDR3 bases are TGTGCCAGCAGTAATAGCGGAGGCAGCTCCTACAATGAGCAGTTCTTC.

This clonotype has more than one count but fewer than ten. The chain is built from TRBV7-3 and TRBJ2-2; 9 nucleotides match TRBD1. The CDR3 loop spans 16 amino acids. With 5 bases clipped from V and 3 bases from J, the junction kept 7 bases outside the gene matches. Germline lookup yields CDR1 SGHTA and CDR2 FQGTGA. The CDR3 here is CASSPTGGGYTGELFF. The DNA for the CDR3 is TGTGCCAGCAGCCCCACAGGGGGCGGATACACCGGGGAGCTGTTTTTT. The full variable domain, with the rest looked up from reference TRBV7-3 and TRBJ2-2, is GAGVSQTPSNKVTEKGKYVELRCDPISGHTALYWYRQSLGQGPEFLIYFQGTGAADDSGLPNDRFFAVRPEGSVSTLKIQRTERGDSAVYLCASSPTGGGYTGELFFGEGSRLTVL.

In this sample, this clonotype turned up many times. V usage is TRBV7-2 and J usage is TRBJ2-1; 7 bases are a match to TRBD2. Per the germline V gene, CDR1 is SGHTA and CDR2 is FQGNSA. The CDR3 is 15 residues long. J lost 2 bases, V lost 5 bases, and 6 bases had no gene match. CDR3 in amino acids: CASSPIAGTYNEQFF. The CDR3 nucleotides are TGTGCCAGCAGCCCCATAGCGGGTACCTACAATGAGCAGTTCTTC.

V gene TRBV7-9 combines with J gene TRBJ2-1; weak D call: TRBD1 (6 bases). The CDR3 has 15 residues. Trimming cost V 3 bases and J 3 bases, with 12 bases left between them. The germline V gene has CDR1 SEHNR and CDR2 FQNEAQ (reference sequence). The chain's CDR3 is CASSFSEQGYNEQFF. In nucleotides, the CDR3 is TGTGCCAGCAGCTTTTCGGAACAGGGCTACAATGAGCAGTTCTTC.

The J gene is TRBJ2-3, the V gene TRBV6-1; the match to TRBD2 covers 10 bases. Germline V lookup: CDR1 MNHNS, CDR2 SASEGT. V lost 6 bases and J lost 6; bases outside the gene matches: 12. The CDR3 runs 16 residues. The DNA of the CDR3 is TGTGCCAGCAGGCAGGGGCTAGCGGGGGTAAGGGATACGCAGTATTTT. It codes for CASRQGLAGVRDTQYF.

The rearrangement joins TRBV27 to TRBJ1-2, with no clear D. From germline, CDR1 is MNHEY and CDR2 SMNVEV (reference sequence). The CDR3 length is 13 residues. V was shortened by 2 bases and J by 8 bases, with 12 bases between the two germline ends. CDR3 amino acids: CASSLNPGYGYTF. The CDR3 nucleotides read TGTGCCAGCAGTTTAAATCCGGGGTACGGCTACACCTTC.

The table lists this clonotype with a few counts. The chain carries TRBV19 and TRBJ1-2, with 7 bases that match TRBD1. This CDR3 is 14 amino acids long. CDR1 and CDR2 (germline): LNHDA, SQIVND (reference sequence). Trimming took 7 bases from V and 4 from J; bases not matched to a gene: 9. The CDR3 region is CASTKDSGGYGYTF. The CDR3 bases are TGTGCCAGTACCAAGGATTCAGGGGGCTATGGCTACACCTTC.

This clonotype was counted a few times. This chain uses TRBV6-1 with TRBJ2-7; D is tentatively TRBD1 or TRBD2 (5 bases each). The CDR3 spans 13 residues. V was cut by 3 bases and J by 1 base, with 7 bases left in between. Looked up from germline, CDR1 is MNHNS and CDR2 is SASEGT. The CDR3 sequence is CASSDGGSYEQYF. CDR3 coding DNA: TGTGCCAGCAGTGATGGGGGTTCCTACGAGCAGTACTTC.

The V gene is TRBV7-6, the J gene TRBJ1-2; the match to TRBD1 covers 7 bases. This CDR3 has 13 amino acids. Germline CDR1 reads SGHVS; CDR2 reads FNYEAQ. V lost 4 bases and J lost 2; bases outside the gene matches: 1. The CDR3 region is CASSSGQNYGYTF. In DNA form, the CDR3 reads TGTGCCAGCAGCTCGGGACAGAACTATGGCTACACCTTC.

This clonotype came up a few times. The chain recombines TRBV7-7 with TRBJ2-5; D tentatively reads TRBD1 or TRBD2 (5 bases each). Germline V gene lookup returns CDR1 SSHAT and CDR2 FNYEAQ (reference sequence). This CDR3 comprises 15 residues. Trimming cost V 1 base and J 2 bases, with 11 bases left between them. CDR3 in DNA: TGTGCCAGCAGCTTAGGGGACGCAAGTCAAGAGACCCAGTACTTC. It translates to CASSLGDASQETQYF.

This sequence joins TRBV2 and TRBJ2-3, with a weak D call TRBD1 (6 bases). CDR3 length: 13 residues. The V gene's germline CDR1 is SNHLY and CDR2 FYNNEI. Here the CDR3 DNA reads TGTGCAAAAGGGGGAACCCCCCCAGATACGCAGTATTTT. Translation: CAKGGTPPDTQYF.

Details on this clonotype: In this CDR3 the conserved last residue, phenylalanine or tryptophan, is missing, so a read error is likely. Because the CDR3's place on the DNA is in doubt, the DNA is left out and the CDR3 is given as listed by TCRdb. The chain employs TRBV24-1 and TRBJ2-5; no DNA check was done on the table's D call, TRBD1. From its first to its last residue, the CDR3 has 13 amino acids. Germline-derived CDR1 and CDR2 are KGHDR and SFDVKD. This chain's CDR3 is CATSDPPRTAGGI.

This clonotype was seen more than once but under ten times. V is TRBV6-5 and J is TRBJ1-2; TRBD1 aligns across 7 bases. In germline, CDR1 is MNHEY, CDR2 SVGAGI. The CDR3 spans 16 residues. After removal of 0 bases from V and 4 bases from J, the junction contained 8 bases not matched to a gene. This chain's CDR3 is CASSYSAGGIGYGYTF. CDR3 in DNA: TGTGCCAGCAGTTACTCCGCAGGGGGAATTGGCTATGGCTACACCTTC.

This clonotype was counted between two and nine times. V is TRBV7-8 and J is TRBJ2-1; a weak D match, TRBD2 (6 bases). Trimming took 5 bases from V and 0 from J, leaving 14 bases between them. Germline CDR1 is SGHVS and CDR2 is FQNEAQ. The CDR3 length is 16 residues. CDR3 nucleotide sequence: TGTGCCAGCAGCCCCCCGGGGGTGGGCTCCTACAATGAGCAGTTCTTC. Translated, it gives CASSPPGVGSYNEQFF.

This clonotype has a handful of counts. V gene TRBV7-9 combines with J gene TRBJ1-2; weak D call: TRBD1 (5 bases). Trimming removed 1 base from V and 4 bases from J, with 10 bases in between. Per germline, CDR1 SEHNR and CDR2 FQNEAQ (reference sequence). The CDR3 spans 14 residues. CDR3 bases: TGTGCCAGCAGCTTAGGCCTCCAGGGCTATGGCTACACCTTC. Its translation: CASSLGLQGYGYTF.

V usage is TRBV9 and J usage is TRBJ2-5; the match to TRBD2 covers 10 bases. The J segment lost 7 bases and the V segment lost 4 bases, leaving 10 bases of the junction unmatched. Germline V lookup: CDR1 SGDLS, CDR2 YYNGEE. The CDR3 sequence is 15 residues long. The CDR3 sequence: CASSPRVAGGVTQYF. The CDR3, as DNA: TGTGCCAGCAGCCCCCGAGTAGCGGGGGGAGTGACCCAGTACTTC. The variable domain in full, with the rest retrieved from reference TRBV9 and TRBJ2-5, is DSGVTQTPKHLITATGQRVTLRCSPRSGDLSVYWYQQSLDQGLQFLIQYYNGEERAKGNILERFSAQQFPDLHSELNLSSLELGDSALYFCASSPRVAGGVTQYFGPGTRLLVL.

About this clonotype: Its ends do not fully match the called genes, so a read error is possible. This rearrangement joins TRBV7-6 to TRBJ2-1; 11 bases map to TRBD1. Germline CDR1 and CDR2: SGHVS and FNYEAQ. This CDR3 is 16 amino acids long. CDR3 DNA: TGTGCCAGCAGCTTCCGGACAGGGGGCTCCTACGATGAGCAGTTCTTC. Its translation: CASSFRTGGSYDEQFF.

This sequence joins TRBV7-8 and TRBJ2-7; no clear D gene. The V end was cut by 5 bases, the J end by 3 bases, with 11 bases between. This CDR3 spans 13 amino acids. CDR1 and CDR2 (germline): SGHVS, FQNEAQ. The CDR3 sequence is CASSPHALYEQYF. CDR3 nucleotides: TGTGCCAGCAGCCCGCACGCCCTCTACGAGCAGTACTTC.